The 30 T cell receptor beta chains below all came from one sample that was sequenced in a study of control samples from healthy donors and cancer patients. Sequencing used immunoSEQ multiplex PCR; TCRdb keeps in-frame clones, though not all of them. In the table there are 100,000 to 150,000 clones, 80% to 95% of which are singletons. The material sequenced was blood. The receptors shown here come from a man between 40 and 49 years old in good health.

This chain joins TRBV27 and TRBJ1-5, with D uncertain. Trimming removed 3 bases from V and 4 bases from J, with 4 bases in between. The germline V gene encodes CDR1 MNHEY and CDR2 SMNVEV (reference sequence). The CDR3 loop spans 12 amino acids. As DNA, the CDR3 is TGTGCCAGCAGTTTCTCAAATCAGCCCCAGCATTTT. This sequence encodes CASSFSNQPQHF.

This chain links TRBV15 with TRBJ1-4; D call uncertain. CDR1 and CDR2 (germline): LNHNV, YYDKDF (reference sequence). This CDR3 has 16 residues. Trimming removed 1 base from V and 8 bases from J, with 17 bases in between. In DNA, the CDR3 is TGTGCCACCAGCAGAGGACTCGCGATAATATCGGAAAAACTGTTTTTT. Its protein product is CATSRGLAIISEKLFF.

The CDR3 sequence is CASGDWRDEKLFF. CDR3 nucleotides: TGTGCCAGCGGGGACTGGAGAGATGAAAAACTGTTTTTT. The rearrangement uses TRBV28 and TRBJ1-4, with a tentative D call TRBD1 (5 bases). The germline CDR1 and CDR2 sequences are MDHEN and SYDVKM. V was shortened by 8 bases and J by 6 bases, with 13 bases between the two germline ends. The CDR3 consists of 13 residues.

V and J are TRBV30 and TRBJ1-1; D not resolved. V lost 0 bases and J lost 0, with 8 bases in between. This CDR3 spans 14 amino acids. Germline V gives CDR1 GTSNPN, CDR2 SVGIG (reference sequence). CDR3 loop: CAWSVGRMNTEAFF. The CDR3 DNA sequence: TGTGCCTGGAGTGTTGGGAGGATGAACACTGAAGCTTTCTTT.

This clone was seen a few times. This sequence joins TRBV2 and TRBJ2-3; D remains unclear. V was cut by 7 bases and J by 0 bases, with 14 bases left in between. The CDR3 spans 15 residues. Germline lookup yields CDR1 SNHLY and CDR2 FYNNEI. The CDR3 nucleotides are TGTGCCAGCAAACGGACGTCTACTAGCACAGATACGCAGTATTTT. Protein sequence: CASKRTSTSTDTQYF.

The count of this clone is one. This chain uses TRBV3-1 (or the pseudogene TRBV3-2) with TRBJ1-1, with D possibly being TRBD1 (5 bases). Germline V lookup: CDR1 LGHDT, CDR2 YNNKEL (reference sequence). Trimming cost V 2 bases and J 6 bases, with 13 bases left between them. The CDR3 consists of 14 residues. CDR3 in DNA: TGTGCCAGCAGCCAACGGGGGACGGGCGCTGAAGCTTTCTTT. It is translated as CASSQRGTGAEAFF.

The genes are TRBV1 and TRBJ1-1. TRBV1 is deemed a pseudogene. The CDR3 has 18 amino acids. For the CDR3, the DNA is TGCACCAGCAGCCAAAATTCGAGACTCCCTCGGACCAACACTGAAGCTTTCTTT. It codes for CTSSQNSRLPRTNTEAFF.

The table lists this clone with a count of one. V is TRBV6-5 and J is TRBJ1-5, with a weak D call TRBD1 (6 bases). Germline CDR1 and CDR2: MNHEY and SVGAGI. The CDR3 length is 14 residues. Trimming removed 7 bases from V and 2 bases from J, with 12 bases in between. This CDR3 is CASNEGEGNQPQHF. DNA of the CDR3: TGTGCCAGCAACGAGGGGGAGGGCAATCAGCCCCAGCATTTT.

CDR3 nucleotides: TGTGCCAGCAGGGGGATCGGGGGGGCCCCCTACGAGCAGTACTTC. This sequence encodes CASRGIGGAPYEQYF. The chain uses TRBV6-5 and TRBJ2-7; TRBD2 matches 8 bases. V dropped 6 bases and J dropped 2; count of bases not matched to a gene: 9. Germline CDR1 MNHEY, CDR2 SVGAGI. This CDR3 comprises 15 residues.

V and J are TRBV6-4 and TRBJ2-1, with D unclear. Germline V gives CDR1 MRHNA, CDR2 SNTAGT. Deletions cut 6 bases from V and 9 bases from J, with 9 bases between. CDR3 length: 11 residues. CDR3 sequence: CASSLGGEQFF. For the CDR3, the DNA is TGTGCCAGCAGCCTTGGCGGTGAGCAGTTCTTC.

This clone came up once. V usage is TRBV10-1 and J usage is TRBJ1-1, with TRBD1 as a possible D gene (6 bases). The CDR3 has 15 amino acids. Trimming left V 2 bases short and J 11 bases short, with 21 bases between. Germline V CDR1 and CDR2: WNHNN, SYGVQD (reference sequence). The CDR3 protein is CASSERQGHSGRAFF. CDR3 bases: TGCGCCAGCAGTGAGCGGCAGGGGCACTCGGGTCGTGCTTTCTTT.

The chain is built from TRBV27 and TRBJ1-5, with D unclear. V was trimmed by 6 bases and J by 4 bases, leaving 13 bases between them. Germline CDR1 is MNHEY and CDR2 is SMNVEV (reference sequence). The CDR3 sequence is 14 residues long. DNA for the CDR3: TGTGCCAGCAGCACACCAGACGCTAATCAGCCCCAGCATTTT. Protein product: CASSTPDANQPQHF.

This clone showed up just once. This chain joins TRBV5-1 and TRBJ2-7, with 12 nucleotides matching TRBD1. V shed 4 bases and J 1 base; nucleotides not matched to a gene: 9. CDR1 is SGHRS, CDR2 YFSETQ, per germline. CDR3 size: 17 residues. DNA of the CDR3: TGCGCCAGCAGCACTATGCCGGGACAGGGGGCGTCCTACGAGCAGTACTTC. It specifies CASSTMPGQGASYEQYF.

The chain employs TRBV5-4 and TRBJ2-7; weak D call: TRBD1 (6 bases). Between the trimmed V and J ends, which lost 4 bases and 5 bases, there was a span of 16 bases. There are 14 residues in the CDR3. From germline, CDR1 is SGHNT and CDR2 YYREEE (reference sequence). The CDR3 sequence is CASSLRQAVNEQYF. The CDR3 DNA is TGTGCCAGCAGCCTGAGACAGGCCGTTAACGAGCAGTACTTC.

The J gene is TRBJ2-1, the V gene TRBV24-1; maybe TRBD1 (6 bases). Germline V gene sequence: CDR1 KGHDR, CDR2 SFDVKD. Trimming removed 12 bases from V and 0 bases from J, with 14 bases in between. This CDR3 comprises 14 residues. Here the CDR3 reads CAPARDTSYNEQFF. As DNA, the CDR3 is TGTGCCCCTGCCCGGGACACCTCCTACAATGAGCAGTTCTTC.

This chain uses TRBV11-2 with TRBJ2-2; the D is unclear. V lost 0 bases to trimming and J lost 2 bases, with 1 base between them. The CDR3 sequence is 13 residues long. Germline CDR1 and CDR2: SGHAT and FQNNGV. CDR3 nucleotides: TGTGCCAGCAGCTTAGACAACACCGGGGAGCTGTTTTTT. Protein sequence: CASSLDNTGELFF.

This clone was counted once. V gene TRBV12-5 combines with J gene TRBJ2-3; TRBD1 agrees at 8 bases. This CDR3 has 15 amino acids. Germline CDR1 is LGHNT and CDR2 is FRNRAP. V shed 7 bases and J 1 base; nucleotides not matched to a gene: 7. The CDR3 reads CASAQGTGRTDTQYF. The CDR3 DNA reads as TGTGCTAGTGCCCAGGGGACAGGACGCACAGATACGCAGTATTTT. The entire variable domain, with the rest obtained from reference TRBV12-5 and TRBJ2-3, is as follows: DARVTQTPRHKVTEMGQEVTMRCQPILGHNTVFWYRQTMMQGLELLAYFRNRAPLDDSGMPKDRFSAEMPDATLATLKIQPSEPRDSAVYFCASAQGTGRTDTQYFGPGTRLTVL.

The V call is TRBV19, the J call TRBJ2-7; D might be TRBD1 or TRBD2, each matching 5 bases. Trimming left V 4 bases short and J 4 bases short, with 14 bases between. CDR1 LNHDA and CDR2 SQIVND come from the germline V gene (reference sequence). The CDR3 spans 14 residues. The CDR3 reads CASSTPGRLYEQYF. In DNA, the CDR3 is TGTGCCAGTAGTACACCGGGACGGCTATACGAGCAGTACTTC.

This clone has more than one count but fewer than ten. This chain uses TRBV3-1 (or the pseudogene TRBV3-2) with TRBJ1-5, with D uncertain. The germline V gene has CDR1 LGHDT and CDR2 YNNKEL (reference sequence). The CDR3 runs to 14 residues. With 2 bases removed from V and 1 base from J, the gap between germline ends came to 6 bases. The CDR3 DNA reads as TGTGCCAGCAGCCAACTTGCGAGCAATCAGCCCCAGCATTTT. It specifies CASSQLASNQPQHF.

V is TRBV5-4 and J is TRBJ2-5; D not certain. The CDR3 length is 13 residues. Germline CDR1 is SGHNT and CDR2 is YYREEE (reference sequence). Trimming cost V 1 base and J 2 bases, with 6 bases left between them. The CDR3 here is CASSLTSQETQYF. The CDR3 nucleotides read TGTGCCAGCAGCTTGACAAGTCAAGAGACCCAGTACTTC. Filled out from reference TRBV5-4 and TRBJ2-5, the complete variable domain reads ETGVTQSPTHLIKTRGQQVTLRCSSQSGHNTVSWYQQALGQGPQFIFQYYREEENGRGNFPPRFSGLQFPNYSSELNVNALELDDSALYLCASSLTSQETQYFGPGTRLLVL.

CDR3 bases: TGTGCCAGCAGCCCAAGCGTCAGCACAGATACGCAGTATTTT. Translating it yields CASSPSVSTDTQYF. V is TRBV11-3 and J is TRBJ2-3; no firm D call. V was trimmed by 5 bases and J by 0 bases, leaving 9 bases between them. The CDR3 runs 14 residues. Germline CDR1 reads SGHNT; CDR2 reads YENEEA.

This chain joins TRBV3-1 (or the pseudogene TRBV3-2) and TRBJ2-7; tentatively, D is TRBD2 (6 bases). CDR1 and CDR2 from the germline V gene are LGHDT and YNNKEL (reference sequence). V lost 2 bases, J lost 12 bases, and 17 bases lay in between. The CDR3 is 13 residues long. The CDR3 spells CASSQTTRGWRYF. The CDR3 DNA reads as TGTGCCAGCAGCCAAACGACACGGGGGTGGAGGTACTTC.

The chain combines TRBV6-6 with TRBJ1-6, with a weak D call TRBD1 (6 bases). The CDR3 contains 14 residues. V lost 2 bases to trimming and J lost 8 bases, with 10 bases between them. Germline V gene sequence: CDR1 MNHNY, CDR2 SVGAGI (reference sequence). The CDR3 coding sequence is TGTGCCAGCAGTTACAGACAGGCCGATTCACCCCTCCACTTT. This encodes CASSYRQADSPLHF.

The genes are TRBV2 and TRBJ2-1; D may be TRBD1 (6 bases). V was cut by 2 bases and J by 10 bases, with 15 bases left in between. The CDR3 is made up of 14 amino acids. The germline CDR1 and CDR2 sequences are SNHLY and FYNNEI. The CDR3 loop reads CASSEMGALGEQFF. DNA of the CDR3: TGTGCCAGCAGTGAAATGGGGGCCTTAGGAGAGCAGTTCTTC.

This clone appeared a single time. The chain carries TRBV9 and TRBJ2-3; 15 bases are shared with TRBD2. Unmatched junction bases numbered 13, after V lost 4 bases and J lost 1 base. CDR3 size: 20 residues. CDR1 SGDLS and CDR2 YYNGEE come from the germline V gene. CDR3 protein: CASSPRSGTSGGIRTDTQYF. CDR3 DNA: TGTGCCAGCAGCCCCCGATCCGGGACTAGCGGGGGGATACGCACAGATACGCAGTATTTT.

This chain joins TRBV29-1 and TRBJ2-7; 8 bases are shared with TRBD1. CDR1 and CDR2 from the germline V gene are SQVTM and ANQGSEA. The CDR3 has 16 amino acids. Trimming cost V 1 base and J 2 bases; bases outside gene matches: 10. CDR3 nucleotides: TGCAGCGTTGAAGGGGAGCAGGGGGCCCAAACCTACGAGCAGTACTTC. Amino acid sequence: CSVEGEQGAQTYEQYF.

CDR3 sequence reads: CASSSPRADTQYF. In DNA form, the CDR3 reads TGTGCCAGCAGCTCGCCCCGGGCAGATACGCAGTATTTT. The chain links TRBV5-4 to TRBJ2-3; D remains unclear. Per germline, CDR1 SGHNT and CDR2 YYREEE (reference sequence). Trimming shortened V by 3 bases and J by 4 bases, and 9 bases separated the two germline ends. The CDR3 has 13 amino acids.

This clone was seen once. The gene calls are TRBV12-3 or TRBV12-4 and TRBJ1-6; D possibly corresponds to TRBD1 (5 bases). Trimming cost V 8 bases and J 13 bases, with 18 bases left between them. The CDR3 covers 13 residues. Here the CDR3 DNA reads TGTGCCAGCGGCTTGCTCCAGGGTGGGCCCCTCCACTTT. Its protein is CASGLLQGGPLHF.

The chain carries TRBV6-4 and TRBJ2-2; D is perhaps TRBD2 (6 bases). The V end was cut by 0 bases, the J end by 5 bases, with 10 bases between. The CDR3 loop spans 15 amino acids. Germline V gene data show CDR1 as MRHNA and CDR2 as SNTAGT. As DNA, the CDR3 is TGTGCCAGCAGTGACTCGGTCGGGGGTACCGGGGAGCTGTTTTTT. Translated: CASSDSVGGTGELFF.

The chain carries TRBV7-2 and TRBJ2-1; D is possibly TRBD2 (6 bases). CDR3 length equals 15 residues. V lost 3 bases and J 1 base, leaving 10 bases between the germline ends. Germline lookup yields CDR1 SGHTA and CDR2 FQGNSA. This CDR3 reads CASSLAGTSYNEQFF. The DNA of the CDR3 is TGTGCCAGCAGCTTGGCCGGGACTTCCTACAATGAGCAGTTCTTC.